The 7 T cell receptor beta chains below all came from one sample that was sequenced in a study of shared clonotypes between healthy human individuals (dated by TCRdb to 2020 to 2022). The method was the immunoSEQ multiplex PCR assay. Sourced from immuneACCESS, this table was stored by TCRdb with only in-frame sequences that have V and J called. A share of the clones is absent; for the studies checked, an unresolved V gene accounts for under half, and the remainder has no known explanation. The sample table shows under 750,000 clones, and approximately 77% are seen once. Under 2% of the sample is held by the ten biggest clonotypes. The material sequenced was memory CD4+ T cells sorted from blood. Per the publication, the cell subset or site label means: CD45RA-negative fraction. Every receptor here comes from a woman aged 25-40 years in good health.

This clone was observed a single time. The V call is TRBV9, the J call TRBJ2-1; D is possibly TRBD2 (6 bases). Germline V CDR1 and CDR2: SGDLS, YYNGEE. V lost 0 bases and J lost 5, with 15 bases in between. The CDR3 has 16 amino acids. The CDR3 reads CASSVGRDFVNNEQFF. The CDR3 DNA sequence: TGTGCCAGCAGCGTAGGGCGGGACTTCGTTAACAATGAGCAGTTCTTC.

The chain uses TRBV5-6 and TRBJ2-2; unclear D gene. Germline V gene lookup returns CDR1 SGHDT and CDR2 YYEEEE. Trimming left V 6 bases short and J 3 bases short, with 15 bases between. The CDR3 is 15 amino acids. The CDR3 is CASTSITRDTGELFF. CDR3 nucleotide sequence: TGTGCCAGCACCTCAATTACAAGGGACACCGGGGAGCTGTTTTTT. The full variable domain, with the rest looked up from reference TRBV5-6 and TRBJ2-2, is DAGVTQSPTHLIKTRGQQVTLRCSPKSGHDTVSWYQQALGQGPQFIFQYYEEEERQRGNFPDRFSGHQFPNYSSELNVNALLLGDSALYLCASTSITRDTGELFFGEGSRLTVL.

This clone was seen more than once but under ten times. V gene TRBV29-1 combines with J gene TRBJ2-1; 10 bases line up with TRBD2. This CDR3 comprises 16 residues. CDR1 is SQVTM, CDR2 ANQGSEA, per germline. Trimming removed 5 bases from V and 2 bases from J; junction bases left unmatched: 9. Here the CDR3 reads CSVLGELAGTYNEQFF. For the CDR3, the DNA is TGCAGCGTTTTGGGGGAACTAGCGGGAACCTACAATGAGCAGTTCTTC.

The chain joins TRBV7-2 to TRBJ2-7, with a possible D match to TRBD1 (6 bases). Trimming took off 5 bases at V and 0 bases at J, with 8 bases between the two ends. The germline V gene has CDR1 SGHTA and CDR2 FQGNSA. This CDR3 has 13 residues. The CDR3 DNA sequence: TGTGCCAGCAGCCGGGACATCTCCTACGAGCAGTACTTC. Encoded protein: CASSRDISYEQYF.

This clone was counted a few times. J is TRBJ2-1 and V is TRBV7-6; D ambiguous. The CDR3 length is 13 residues. V lost 5 bases and J 6 bases, leaving 11 bases between the germline ends. Germline values: CDR1 SGHVS, CDR2 FNYEAQ. The CDR3 region has the DNA TGTGCCAGCAGCCTGACTCCCCCCAATGAGCAGTTCTTC. Amino acid sequence: CASSLTPPNEQFF. Full variable domain (missing parts from reference TRBV7-6 and TRBJ2-1): GAGVSQSPRYKVTKRGQDVALRCDPISGHVSLYWYRQALGQGPEFLTYFNYEAQQDKSGLPNDRFSAERPEGSISTLTIQRTEQRDSAMYRCASSLTPPNEQFFGPGTRLTVL.

The chain joins TRBV5-4 to TRBJ2-7, with 8 positions matching TRBD1. The CDR3 is made up of 13 amino acids. Unmatched junction bases numbered 3, after V lost 4 bases and J lost 3 bases. The germline CDR1 and CDR2 sequences are SGHNT and YYREEE (reference sequence). CDR3 coding DNA: TGTGCCAGCAGCCTTGGGACAGGCTACGAGCAGTACTTC. It codes for CASSLGTGYEQYF.

The CDR3, as DNA: TGTGCCAGCAGCCCTCTAGCGGGACCTGGTGGCGAGCAGTACTTC. Translating gives CASSPLAGPGGEQYF. This rearrangement joins TRBV27 to TRBJ2-7, with TRBD2 matching 9 bases. V trimming: 6 bases; J trimming: 6 bases; junction bases outside the gene matches: 12. Looked up from germline, CDR1 is MNHEY and CDR2 is SMNVEV (reference sequence). The CDR3 spans 15 residues.